This TCR beta chain originates from a study of T cell clones after liver transplantation. Study-level information: HCV positivity affected three of eight recipients; the rest lacked autoimmune or viral indications. Study results and limitations: These preliminary findings come from unstandardized post-transplant sampling times.

Concerning this clone: What it binds is unknown.

The germline CDR1 and CDR2 sequences are MNHEY and SVGAGI. J lost 3 bases, V lost 7 bases, and 3 bases had no gene match. This CDR3 is 12 amino acids long. The protocol was immunoSEQ multiplex PCR, while the TCRdb copy is restricted to in-frame clones and leaves out a portion. The sample contains over 70,000 clones, approximately 80% of which appear only once. The chain recombines TRBV6-5 with TRBJ2-7, with 7 bases that match TRBD1. The sample was CD4+ T cells from blood, taken 12 months after liver transplant. This TCR was sampled from a human patient who received a liver transplant. Some of these T cells may belong to the graft donor. The CDR3: CASNRDSYEQYF. In DNA form, the CDR3 reads TGTGCCAGCAACCGGGACAGCTACGAGCAGTACTTC.